The 25 T cell receptor beta chains below come from one sample, sequenced in a study of shared clonotypes between healthy human individuals. Clones were read by immunoSEQ multiplex PCR, and TCRdb kept only the in-frame ones, dropping some. In the table there are fewer than 1.6 million clones, 98% to 99% of which are singletons. Sequencing was performed on naive CD4+ T cells sorted from blood. Subset reported: CD45RA+ positively selected. The source of these receptors is a young man in good health.

The chain recombines TRBV27 with TRBJ2-7, with 10 bases aligning to TRBD2. The V segment lost 6 bases and the J segment 2 bases; nucleotides outside the gene matches: 19. The CDR3 runs to 19 residues. The germline CDR1 and CDR2 sequences are MNHEY and SMNVEV (reference sequence). CDR3 protein: CASSGQGGAGGPVTYEQYF. The CDR3 nucleotides read TGTGCCAGCAGCGGACAGGGAGGAGCGGGAGGGCCGGTCACCTACGAGCAGTACTTC.

The J gene is TRBJ1-2, the V gene TRBV5-6; D unclear. This CDR3 region has 13 residues. Trimming removed 0 bases from V and 4 bases from J, with 7 bases in between. Germline loops: CDR1 SGHDT, CDR2 YYEEEE. The CDR3 nucleotides are TGTGCCAGCAGCTTGGGGGCAATCTATGGCTACACCTTC. Its translation: CASSLGAIYGYTF.

CDR3 DNA sequence: TGTGCCATCAGTTCCGGGACAGGGGGCTTTGGGGATGGCTACACCTTC. Protein sequence: CAISSGTGGFGDGYTF. This rearrangement joins TRBV10-3 to TRBJ1-2; TRBD1 matches 12 bases. V dropped 5 bases and J dropped 6; count of bases not matched to a gene: 10. Per the germline V gene, CDR1 is ENHRY and CDR2 is SYGVKD. This CDR3 comprises 16 residues.

This chain uses TRBV28 with TRBJ1-2, with TRBD1 identical over 8 bases. V shed 6 bases and J 4 bases; nucleotides not matched to a gene: 7. The germline V gene encodes CDR1 MDHEN and CDR2 SYDVKM. CDR3 length: 14 amino acids. The CDR3 coding sequence is TGTGCCAGCAGAGACAGGGGAACTCTCTATGGCTACACCTTC. Protein product: CASRDRGTLYGYTF.

The chain couples TRBV5-4 to TRBJ2-1; perhaps TRBD2 as D (6 bases). Trimming stripped 2 bases from V and 8 bases from J, with 17 bases between. The CDR3 consists of 15 residues. The V gene's germline CDR1 is SGHNT and CDR2 YYREEE (reference sequence). CDR3 nucleotides: TGTGCCAGCAGCTTACGAGCGGAGGGCGGGCATGAGCAGTTCTTC. This gives the protein CASSLRAEGGHEQFF.

The V call is TRBV5-1, the J call TRBJ2-1, with unresolved D. Looked up from germline, CDR1 is SGHRS and CDR2 is YFSETQ. This CDR3 comprises 12 residues. Deletions cut 0 bases from V and 13 bases from J, with 11 bases between. The CDR3, as DNA: TGCGCCAGCAGCTTGGGGCTGAGAGGACAGTTCTTC. This gives the protein CASSLGLRGQFF.

The rearrangement links TRBV5-4 to TRBJ2-3; D is possibly TRBD1 (5 bases). V was pared by 0 bases and J by 1 base, with 6 bases between. In germline, CDR1 is SGHNT, CDR2 YYREEE (reference sequence). This CDR3 comprises 14 residues. CDR3 in amino acids: CASSLEQGTDTQYF. The CDR3 bases are TGTGCCAGCAGCTTGGAACAGGGCACAGATACGCAGTATTTT.

This chain uses TRBV19 with TRBJ2-3, with 9 bases identical to TRBD1. This CDR3 spans 16 amino acids. After removal of 5 bases from V and 3 bases from J, the junction contained 9 bases not matched to a gene. Germline-derived CDR1 and CDR2 are LNHDA and SQIVND (reference sequence). The DNA of the CDR3 is TGTGCCAGTAGTCATTGGAGGGGACAGGGAACAGATACGCAGTATTTT. It is translated as CASSHWRGQGTDTQYF.

Comment on this clone: The same CDR3 is also encoded by other DNA sequences in this sample. The chain links TRBV5-1 to TRBJ1-1; TRBD1 aligns across 9 bases. The trim removed 3 bases at V and 2 bases at J, leaving 5 bases unmatched. The CDR3 contains 15 residues. Per germline, CDR1 SGHRS and CDR2 YFSETQ. The CDR3 sequence: CASSSSGQGNTEAFF. Written as DNA, the CDR3 is TGCGCCAGCAGCTCGTCGGGACAGGGTAACACTGAAGCTTTCTTT.

The genes are TRBV6-6 and TRBJ1-1; the D is unclear. Per germline, CDR1 MNHNY and CDR2 SVGAGI (reference sequence). The CDR3 spans 11 residues. The V end was cut by 6 bases, the J end by 4 bases, with 6 bases between. The DNA for the CDR3 is TGTGCCAGCAGGGGATTCACTGAAGCTTTCTTT. It is translated as CASRGFTEAFF.

This chain uses TRBV6-1 with TRBJ1-4; 8 bases align to TRBD1. CDR3 length equals 15 residues. The germline V gene has CDR1 MNHNS and CDR2 SASEGT. Trimming removed 2 bases from V and 7 bases from J; junction bases left unmatched: 6. CDR3 protein: CASSERTGRSEKLFF. CDR3 bases: TGTGCCAGCAGTGAAAGGACAGGGAGAAGTGAAAAACTGTTTTTT.

To note about this clone: Within the sample, other DNA sequences also encode this same CDR3. The chain carries TRBV9 and TRBJ2-7, with 10 bases lining up with TRBD2. This CDR3 has 14 amino acids. The V gene's germline CDR1 is SGDLS and CDR2 YYNGEE. V shed 0 bases and J 3 bases; nucleotides not matched to a gene: 0. The CDR3 DNA reads as TGTGCCAGCAGCGTAGGACTAGCGGGCTACGAGCAGTACTTC. Protein sequence: CASSVGLAGYEQYF.

This chain connects TRBV18 to TRBJ2-2; the D gene could be TRBD1 or TRBD2 (6 bases each). Germline CDR1 reads KGHSH; CDR2 reads LQKENI. The length of the CDR3 is 14 residues. The germline V and J ends were trimmed by 8 bases and 5 bases, with 15 bases remaining between them. Written as DNA, the CDR3 is TGTGCCAGCGCGACGGGGGCCTCGACCGGGGAGCTGTTTTTT. This codes for CASATGASTGELFF.

The rearrangement joins TRBV25-1 to TRBJ2-5, with 7 bases matching TRBD1. The germline CDR1 and CDR2 sequences are MGHDK and SYGVNS. This CDR3 has 14 amino acids. V shed 8 bases and J 2 bases; nucleotides not matched to a gene: 8. The DNA for the CDR3 is TGTGCCAGCGCCGAATACAGGGGACAAGAGACCCAGTACTTC. It is translated as CASAEYRGQETQYF.

The rearrangement links TRBV7-8 to TRBJ2-7, with 7 bases that match TRBD1. The V segment lost 6 bases and the J segment 5 bases; nucleotides outside the gene matches: 13. The CDR3 spans 15 residues. Germline lookup yields CDR1 SGHVS and CDR2 FQNEAQ. The CDR3 bases are TGTGCCAGCAGAAATCACCGACAGGGAATCAACGAGCAGTACTTC. It translates to CASRNHRQGINEQYF.

The V call is TRBV5-4, the J call TRBJ2-1; 9 nucleotides agree with TRBD1. Germline CDR1 is SGHNT and CDR2 is YYREEE (reference sequence). V lost 0 bases and J lost 10; bases outside the gene matches: 8. The CDR3 runs to 15 residues. This CDR3 reads CASSLAGQGMNEQFF. CDR3 DNA: TGTGCCAGCAGCTTGGCCGGACAGGGGATGAACGAGCAGTTCTTC.

The rearrangement links TRBV5-6 to TRBJ1-5, with TRBD1 matching over 8 bases. J was trimmed by 5 bases and V by 6 bases; bases with no gene match: 7. CDR3 length: 14 residues. Germline CDR1 and CDR2: SGHDT and YYEEEE. The CDR3 reads CASKAGGIDQPQHF. The CDR3 nucleotides are TGTGCCAGCAAGGCAGGGGGCATCGATCAGCCCCAGCATTTT.

V usage is TRBV2 and J usage is TRBJ1-5; tentative D call: TRBD1 (6 bases). Germline values: CDR1 SNHLY, CDR2 FYNNEI. V lost 3 bases, J lost 5 bases, and 11 bases lay in between. CDR3 length equals 14 residues. The CDR3 region is CASSDGRGYQPQHF. The CDR3 coding sequence is TGTGCCAGCAGTGATGGTAGGGGGTATCAGCCCCAGCATTTT. The full variable domain, in which reference TRBV2 and TRBJ1-5 provide the parts outside the CDR3, is EPEVTQTPSHQVTQMGQEVILRCVPISNHLYFYWYRQILGQKVEFLVSFYNNEISEKSEIFDDQFSVERPDGSNFTLKIRSTKLEDSAMYFCASSDGRGYQPQHFGDGTRLSIL.

The V and J genes are TRBV4-3 and TRBJ2-1, with 7 bases aligning to TRBD2. Unmatched junction bases numbered 4, after V lost 3 bases and J lost 2 bases. Looked up from germline, CDR1 is LGHNA and CDR2 is YSLEER. CDR3 length equals 15 residues. CDR3 coding DNA: TGCGCCAGCAGCCAGGGACTAACCCCCTACAATGAGCAGTTCTTC. Translating gives CASSQGLTPYNEQFF.

Remarks on this clone: Other DNA sequences in this specimen translate into the identical CDR3. The chain uses TRBV5-1 and TRBJ2-1, with 13 positions matching TRBD2. J was trimmed by 8 bases and V by 2 bases; bases with no gene match: 4. The CDR3 totals 15 residues. The germline V gene encodes CDR1 SGHRS and CDR2 YFSETQ. For the CDR3, the DNA is TGCGCCAGCAGCTTAAGGACTAGCGGGAGTGATGAGCAGTTCTTC. This translates into CASSLRTSGSDEQFF.

The J gene is TRBJ2-3, the V gene TRBV29-1; TRBD2 is a possible D gene (6 bases). Trimming left V 4 bases short and J 5 bases short, with 13 bases between. This CDR3 is built from 13 residues. CDR1 and CDR2 from the germline V gene are SQVTM and ANQGSEA. In DNA form, the CDR3 reads TGCAGCGTTGCCGCGGGATTTGGAGATACGCAGTATTTT. Its protein product is CSVAAGFGDTQYF.

The chain is built from TRBV6-5 and TRBJ2-7, with D possibly TRBD1 on 5 matching bases. Germline assignment: CDR1 MNHEY and CDR2 SVGAGI. Trimming pared 5 bases from V and 4 bases from J, leaving 15 bases between. This CDR3 region has 14 residues. CDR3 sequence: CASSPRQPVYEQYF. The DNA for the CDR3 is TGTGCCAGCAGTCCTAGACAGCCCGTTTACGAGCAGTACTTC.

This clone is a singleton in its sample. The rearrangement links TRBV28 to TRBJ1-2; no clear D. With 6 bases removed from V and 6 bases from J, the gap between germline ends came to 11 bases. The CDR3 is made up of 12 amino acids. The germline CDR1 and CDR2 sequences are MDHEN and SYDVKM. This CDR3 is CASSLILNGYTF. The CDR3 nucleotides read TGTGCCAGCAGCCTTATACTAAATGGCTACACCTTC.

CDR3 sequence reads: CSALAPGSITSLVEFF. The CDR3 bases are TGCAGCGCCCTCGCGCCGGGCAGTATAACCTCCCTAGTAGAGTTCTTC. This chain uses TRBV29-1 with TRBJ2-1; no clear D. V was trimmed by 7 bases and J by 14 bases, leaving 33 bases between them. The CDR3 is 16 amino acids. Germline V gene lookup returns CDR1 SQVTM and CDR2 ANQGSEA.

The CDR3 region has the DNA TGTGCCAGCAGCCCCATTAGACAGGTCTACGAGCAGTACTTC. This encodes CASSPIRQVYEQYF. The V gene is TRBV5-5, the J gene TRBJ2-7; D possibly corresponds to TRBD1 (6 bases). Germline V gene lookup returns CDR1 SGHKS and CDR2 YYEKEE (reference sequence). There are 14 residues in the CDR3. The ends were cut back, 4 bases at V and 3 bases at J, with 14 bases in the middle.